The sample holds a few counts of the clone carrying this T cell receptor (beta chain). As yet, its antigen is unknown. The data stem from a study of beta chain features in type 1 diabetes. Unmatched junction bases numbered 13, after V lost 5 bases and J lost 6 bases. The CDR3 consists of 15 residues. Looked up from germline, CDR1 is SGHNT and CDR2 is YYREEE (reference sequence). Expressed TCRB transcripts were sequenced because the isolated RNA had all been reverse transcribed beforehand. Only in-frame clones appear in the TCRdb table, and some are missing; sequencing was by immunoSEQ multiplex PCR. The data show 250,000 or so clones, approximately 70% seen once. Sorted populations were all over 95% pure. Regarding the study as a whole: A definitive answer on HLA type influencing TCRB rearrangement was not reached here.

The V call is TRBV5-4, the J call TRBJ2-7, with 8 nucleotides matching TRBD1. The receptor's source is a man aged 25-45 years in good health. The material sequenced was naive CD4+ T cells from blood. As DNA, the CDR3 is TGTGCCAGCAGACGAGACGGGACAGGAACGAGCGAGCAGTACTTC. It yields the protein CASRRDGTGTSEQYF.